Below are 22 T cell receptor beta chains sequenced from a single sample in a study of regulatory T cells in long-lasting Graves disease. Arm-PCR with iRepertoire HTBI primers amplified the CDR3 regions for these TCR beta libraries. TCRdb re-analysed the multiplex PCR reads in MiXCR, keeping a single row per CDR3 protein. The repertoire consists of around 500,000 distinct CDR3 sequences, with about 13% occurring once and the leading ten covering 8.5% to 10%. As to time point: newly diagnosed GD, antithyroid drugs for less than 3 months. PBMC-extracted RNA yielded the TCR library. These sequences were also reported in another study, on T cells in Graves' hyperthyroidism and ophthalmopathy.

Sequencing was performed on peripheral blood mononuclear cells (PBMCs), taken at new diagnosis, from a patient treated with antithyroid drugs. Source of these receptors: a man aged 25 to 40 with Graves disease.

The table lists this clonotype with a few counts. The chain couples TRBV3-1 to TRBJ2-7; D assignment may be TRBD1 or TRBD2 (5 bases each). The length of the CDR3 is 11 residues. Germline loops: CDR1 LGHDT, CDR2 YNNKEL (reference sequence). Trimming left V 8 bases short and J 9 bases short, with 14 bases between. CDR3 sequence reads: CASGGHRPQYF. The CDR3 nucleotides are TGTGCCAGCGGGGGTCATAGGCCGCAGTACTTC.

This clonotype has ten or more counts. The V and J genes are TRBV12-5 and TRBJ2-3; D is uncertain. Trimming left V 6 bases short and J 6 bases short, with 10 bases between. The CDR3 is 12 residues long. Per the germline V gene, CDR1 is LGHNT and CDR2 is FRNRAP. The CDR3 reads CASGPPWDTQYF. CDR3 nucleotide sequence: TGTGCTAGTGGCCCTCCCTGGGATACGCAGTATTTT.

This clonotype was seen at least ten times. V gene TRBV7-8 combines with J gene TRBJ2-3; D call uncertain. This CDR3 is built from 16 residues. Germline lookup yields CDR1 SGHVS and CDR2 FQNEAQ. Trimming pared 5 bases from V and 6 bases from J, leaving 21 bases between. CDR3 sequence reads: CASSLQLGYMGDTQYF. CDR3 sequence (DNA): TGTGCCAGCAGCCTTCAACTTGGCTACATGGGCGATACGCAGTATTTT.

This clonotype was detected ten times or more. The CDR3 region has the DNA TGTGCCAGCAGTTCCCTAGACTTACCCCCGGGACAGTCTGGAGGGGAGCAGTACTTC. It yields the protein CASSSLDLPPGQSGGEQYF. The gene calls are TRBV28 and TRBJ2-7, with D maybe TRBD1 (7 bases). The V end lost 4 bases, the J end lost 7 bases, and 32 bases lay between the germline ends. From germline, CDR1 is MDHEN and CDR2 SYDVKM. This CDR3 spans 19 amino acids.

The rearrangement joins TRBV5-1 to TRBJ1-5; 7 nucleotides line up with TRBD1. J gave up 5 bases and V 4 bases, and 6 bases lay outside the gene matches. Germline lookup yields CDR1 SGHRS and CDR2 YFSETQ. This CDR3 is 14 amino acids long. In nucleotides, the CDR3 is TGCGCCAGCAGCCCGGCGACAGGGTATCAGCCCCAGCATTTT. It specifies CASSPATGYQPQHF. Drawing the rest from reference TRBV5-1 and TRBJ1-5, the complete variable domain is KAGVTQTPRYLIKTRGQQVTLSCSPISGHRSVSWYQQTPGQGLQFLFEYFSETQRNKGNFPGRFSGRQFSNSRSEMNVSTLELGDSALYLCASSPATGYQPQHFGDGTRLSIL.

This clonotype was counted a few times. This CDR3 is CSARDSGEANYGYTF. CDR3 coding DNA: TGCAGTGCTAGAGATTCCGGGGAAGCTAACTATGGCTACACCTTC. This chain connects TRBV20-1 to TRBJ1-2; D is uncertain. CDR3 length equals 15 residues. The V end lost 0 bases, the J end lost 0 bases, and 11 bases lay between the germline ends. CDR1 and CDR2 (germline): DFQATT, SNEGSKA (reference sequence).

There are many counts of this clonotype. This rearrangement joins TRBV5-1 to TRBJ2-7; a weak D match, TRBD2 (7 bases). Looked up from germline, CDR1 is SGHRS and CDR2 is YFSETQ. The V and J ends lost 0 bases and 7 bases respectively, with 20 bases between them. The CDR3 loop spans 16 amino acids. The CDR3 is CASSLVGGPASGEQYF. The CDR3 coding sequence is TGCGCCAGCAGCTTGGTGGGGGGGCCAGCGTCGGGGGAGCAGTACTTC.

Only a few counts were recorded for this clonotype. The chain's CDR3 is CASSEGWYNEQFF. For the CDR3, the DNA is TGTGCCAGCAGTGAAGGGTGGTACAATGAGCAGTTCTTC. The V call is TRBV6-2 or TRBV6-3, the J call TRBJ2-1, with D unresolved. V shed 5 bases and J shed 4 bases, with 9 bases lying between them. Germline CDR1 reads MNHEY; CDR2 reads SVGEGT. The CDR3 is made up of 13 amino acids.

This clonotype was counted between two and nine times. The rearrangement links TRBV18 to TRBJ2-1; TRBD2 aligns across 16 bases. Germline V gives CDR1 KGHSH, CDR2 LQKENI. The trim removed 6 bases at V and 0 bases at J, leaving 8 bases unmatched. CDR3 size: 19 residues. This CDR3 is CASSAAGLAGGLSYNEQFF. The CDR3, as DNA: TGTGCCAGCTCGGCCGCGGGACTAGCGGGAGGGCTCTCCTACAATGAGCAGTTCTTC. Full variable domain (remainder filled in from reference TRBV18 and TRBJ2-1): NAGVMQNPRHLVRRRGQEARLRCSPMKGHSHVYWYRQLPEEGLKFMVYLQKENIIDESGMPKERFSAEFPKEGPSILRIQQVVRGDSAAYFCASSAAGLAGGLSYNEQFFGPGTRLTVL.

This clonotype came up many times. The chain uses TRBV6-1 and TRBJ2-3, with 12 bases fitting TRBD2. Germline V CDR1 and CDR2: MNHNS, SASEGT. V shed 2 bases and J 5 bases; nucleotides not matched to a gene: 2. The CDR3 contains 15 residues. Written as DNA, the CDR3 is TGTGCCAGCAGTGAACTAGCGGGAGGGGTAGATACGCAGTATTTT. This sequence encodes CASSELAGGVDTQYF.

The chain couples TRBV7-3 to TRBJ2-1, with D maybe TRBD2 (6 bases). In germline, CDR1 is SGHTA, CDR2 FQGTGA. The CDR3 runs 16 residues. V shed 1 base and J shed 2 bases, with 12 bases lying between them. CDR3 residues: CASSLIRREAYNEQFF. The CDR3 DNA follows: TGTGCCAGCAGCTTAATTCGGCGGGAAGCCTACAATGAGCAGTTCTTC.

This clonotype turned up a few times. The rearrangement uses TRBV6-6 and TRBJ2-1, with D uncertain. The length of the CDR3 is 18 residues. In germline, CDR1 is MNHNY, CDR2 SVGAGI (reference sequence). V shed 0 bases and J shed 0 bases, with 15 bases lying between them. CDR3 in DNA: TGTGCCAGCAGTTACTCGCGTAGACGGGCGGCCTCCTACAATGAGCAGTTCTTC. Its translation: CASSYSRRRAASYNEQFF.

This clonotype occurred many times. As DNA, the CDR3 is TGCAGCGTTCTGGGGCGCGCTGAAGCTTTCTTT. This sequence encodes CSVLGRAEAFF. The rearrangement joins TRBV29-1 to TRBJ1-1, with D perhaps TRBD1 (5 bases). Trimming took 5 bases from V and 6 from J, leaving 10 bases between them. Germline assignment: CDR1 SQVTM and CDR2 ANQGSEA. The CDR3 extends over 11 amino acids.

CDR3 residues: CSVAGVNTEAFF. CDR3 bases: TGCAGCGTTGCCGGGGTGAACACTGAAGCTTTCTTT. The V call is TRBV29-1, the J call TRBJ1-1, with D hard to call. V was clipped by 4 bases and J by 0 bases, with 6 bases between them. CDR1 and CDR2 (germline): SQVTM, ANQGSEA. The CDR3 runs to 12 residues.

This clonotype showed up just a few times. This rearrangement joins TRBV5-1 to TRBJ2-2; no firm D call. The CDR3 loop spans 14 amino acids. V was cut by 4 bases and J by 5 bases, with 12 bases left in between. Per the germline V gene, CDR1 is SGHRS and CDR2 is YFSETQ. The CDR3 spells CASSVLGGTGELFF. CDR3 sequence (DNA): TGCGCCAGCAGCGTCCTGGGTGGGACCGGGGAGCTGTTTTTT.

The table lists this clonotype with many counts. The J gene is TRBJ2-1, the V gene TRBV28, with TRBD2 as a possible D gene (6 bases). Germline CDR1 and CDR2: MDHEN and SYDVKM. The V gene lost 4 bases and the J gene lost 7 bases, with 17 bases spanning the gap. There are 15 residues in the CDR3. CDR3 nucleotides: TGTGCCAGCAGTTGGGTGCCCGGGACTCCTAATGAGCAGTTCTTC. Translated: CASSWVPGTPNEQFF.

This chain connects TRBV4-1 to TRBJ2-3, with TRBD2 matching 14 bases. The germline V gene encodes CDR1 MGHRA and CDR2 YSYEKL. V lost 1 base to trimming and J lost 2 bases; unmatched junction nucleotides: 17. CDR3 size: 22 residues. In nucleotides, the CDR3 is TGCGCCAGCAGCCAAGGATTCTTCCGGACTAGCGGGAGGCCACGCACCACAGATACGCAGTATTTT. Translated: CASSQGFFRTSGRPRTTDTQYF.

This clonotype showed up many times. This rearrangement joins TRBV6-2 or TRBV6-3 to TRBJ2-7; D gene unclear. Per the germline V gene, CDR1 is MNHEY and CDR2 is SVGEGT. The length of the CDR3 is 13 residues. The V gene lost 8 bases and the J gene lost 1 base, with 12 bases spanning the gap. This CDR3 is CASPEVPSYEQYF. The CDR3 DNA reads as TGTGCCAGCCCAGAGGTTCCGTCCTACGAGCAGTACTTC.

This clonotype appeared many times. Here the CDR3 reads CASSGDRGYEQYF. The CDR3 nucleotides are TGTGCCAGCAGTGGGGACAGGGGCTACGAGCAGTACTTC. The chain employs TRBV25-1 and TRBJ2-7, with TRBD1 identical over 10 bases. The CDR3 consists of 13 residues. The trim removed 4 bases at V and 3 bases at J, leaving 0 bases unmatched. The germline V gene has CDR1 MGHDK and CDR2 SYGVNS.

This clonotype has a count of ten or more. This chain links TRBV27 with TRBJ2-7; D not resolved. The CDR3 is 13 amino acids. The V gene's germline CDR1 is MNHEY and CDR2 SMNVEV (reference sequence). Trimming shortened V by 3 bases and J by 6 bases, and 12 bases separated the two germline ends. The CDR3 nucleotides are TGTGCCAGCAGTTTCCACGGCAGCCTCGAGCAGTACTTC. Its protein product is CASSFHGSLEQYF.

Of note for this clonotype: A much larger clone lies a single base off, so this may be a read error. The genes are TRBV24-1 and TRBJ2-2; D may be TRBD2 (5 bases). CDR1 and CDR2 (germline): KGHDR, SFDVKD. Trimming removed 1 base from V and 3 bases from J, with 8 bases in between. This CDR3 has 15 amino acids. CDR3 in DNA: TGTGCCACCAGTGATTTAGCAGCGGACACCGGGGAGCTGTTTTTT. Translated, it gives CATSDLAADTGELFF.

The rearrangement joins TRBV30 to TRBJ1-2; 9 bases are a match to TRBD1. CDR1 and CDR2 from the germline V gene are GTSNPN and SVGIG (reference sequence). The CDR3 runs to 13 residues. With V trimmed by 2 bases and J by 8 bases, 6 bases remained unmatched. CDR3 sequence reads: CAWSPTGGEGYTF. As DNA, the CDR3 is TGTGCCTGGAGTCCAACAGGGGGCGAAGGCTACACCTTC.